This T cell receptor (beta chain) was captured by sequencing in a study of cytomegalovirus exposure and HLA in healthy donors. As to this clone: Its cognate antigen is unknown.

Those who donated were healthy bone marrow donors. The PCR made use of 60 Vbeta and 13 Jbeta primers. Here immunoSEQ multiplex PCR was the method, and the copy in TCRdb shows in-frame clones only, minus some. This table holds some 130,000 clones. The CDR3 consists of 12 residues. Looked up from germline, CDR1 is SEHNR and CDR2 is FQNEAQ (reference sequence). The germline V and J ends were trimmed by 8 bases and 5 bases, with 12 bases remaining between them. Study observations and caveats: Analysis was carried out at a later point, and it linked a missense DCLRE1C variant to TCR beta V- and J-gene trimming. Several of the most significant clusters were apparently associated with common viral pathogens in a later analysis.

The clonotype originates from a woman aged 40 to 50 in good health and CMV-seropositive. Sequencing was done on a sample of PBMCs. This chain uses TRBV7-9 with TRBJ1-1; D is perhaps TRBD1 (5 bases). The CDR3 region is CASLGVRTEAFF. Here the CDR3 DNA reads TGTGCCAGCCTAGGGGTGCGGACTGAAGCTTTCTTT.